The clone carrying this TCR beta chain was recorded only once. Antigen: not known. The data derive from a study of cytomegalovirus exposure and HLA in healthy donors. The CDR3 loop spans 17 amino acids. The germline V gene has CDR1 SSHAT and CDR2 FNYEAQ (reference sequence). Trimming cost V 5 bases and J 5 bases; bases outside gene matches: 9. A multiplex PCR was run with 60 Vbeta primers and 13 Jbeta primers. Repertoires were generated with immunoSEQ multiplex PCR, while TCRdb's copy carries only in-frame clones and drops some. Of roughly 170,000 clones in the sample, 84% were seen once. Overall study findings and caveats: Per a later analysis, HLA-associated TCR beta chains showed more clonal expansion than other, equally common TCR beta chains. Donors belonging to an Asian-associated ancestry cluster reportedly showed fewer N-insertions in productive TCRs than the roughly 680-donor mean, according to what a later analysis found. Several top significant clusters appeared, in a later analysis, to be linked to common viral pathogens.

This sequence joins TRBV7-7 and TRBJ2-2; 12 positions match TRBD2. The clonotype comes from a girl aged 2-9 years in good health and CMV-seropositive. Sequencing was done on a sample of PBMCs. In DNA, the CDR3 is TGTGCCAGCAGCCCAGAGGGACTAGCGGGTTGGACCGGGGAGCTGTTTTTT. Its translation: CASSPEGLAGWTGELFF.